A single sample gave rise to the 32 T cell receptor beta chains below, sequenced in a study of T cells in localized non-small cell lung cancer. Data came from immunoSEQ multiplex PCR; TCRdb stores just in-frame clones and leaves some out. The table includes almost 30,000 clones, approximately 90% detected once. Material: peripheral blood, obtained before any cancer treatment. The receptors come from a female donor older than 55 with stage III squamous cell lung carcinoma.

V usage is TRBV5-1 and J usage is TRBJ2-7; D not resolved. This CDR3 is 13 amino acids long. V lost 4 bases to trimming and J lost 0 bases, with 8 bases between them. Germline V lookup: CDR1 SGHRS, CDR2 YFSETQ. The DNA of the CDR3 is TGCGCCAGCAGCACCCTTATCTCCTACGAGCAGTACTTC. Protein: CASSTLISYEQYF.

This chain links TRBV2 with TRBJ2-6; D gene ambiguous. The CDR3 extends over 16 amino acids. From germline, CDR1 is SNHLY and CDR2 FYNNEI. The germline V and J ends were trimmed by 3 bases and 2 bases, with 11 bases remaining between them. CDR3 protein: CASSDGTAPGANVLTF. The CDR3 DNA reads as TGTGCCAGCAGTGACGGAACGGCCCCTGGGGCCAACGTCCTGACTTTC.

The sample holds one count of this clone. This CDR3 reads CASSRTGRGSYEQYF. The CDR3 DNA is TGTGCCAGCAGTCGGACAGGGAGAGGCTCCTACGAGCAGTACTTC. The chain employs TRBV6-6 and TRBJ2-7, with 8 bases aligning to TRBD1. CDR3 size: 15 residues. After removal of 5 bases from V and 0 bases from J, the junction contained 6 bases not matched to a gene. Germline CDR1 MNHNY, CDR2 SVGAGI (reference sequence).

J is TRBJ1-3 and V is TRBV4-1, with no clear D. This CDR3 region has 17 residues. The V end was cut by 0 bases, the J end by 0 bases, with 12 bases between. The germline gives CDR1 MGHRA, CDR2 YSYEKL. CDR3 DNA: TGCGCCAGCAGCCAAGATTGGGCACCCCTCTCTGGAAACACCATATATTTT. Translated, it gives CASSQDWAPLSGNTIYF.

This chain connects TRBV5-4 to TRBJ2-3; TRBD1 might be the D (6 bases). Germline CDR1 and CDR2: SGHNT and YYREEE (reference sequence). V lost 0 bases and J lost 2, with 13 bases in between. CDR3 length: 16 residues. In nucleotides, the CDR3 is TGTGCCAGCAGCTTGGGAGGGGGACGGAACACAGATACGCAGTATTTT. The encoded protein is CASSLGGGRNTDTQYF. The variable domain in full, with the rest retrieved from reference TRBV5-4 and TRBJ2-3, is ETGVTQSPTHLIKTRGQQVTLRCSSQSGHNTVSWYQQALGQGPQFIFQYYREEENGRGNFPPRFSGLQFPNYSSELNVNALELDDSALYLCASSLGGGRNTDTQYFGPGTRLTVL.

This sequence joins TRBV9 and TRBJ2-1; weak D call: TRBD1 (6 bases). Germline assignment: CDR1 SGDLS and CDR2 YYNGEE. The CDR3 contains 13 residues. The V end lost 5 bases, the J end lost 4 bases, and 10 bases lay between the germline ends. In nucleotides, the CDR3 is TGTGCCAGCAGTTCGGACAGTTACAATGAGCAGTTCTTC. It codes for CASSSDSYNEQFF.

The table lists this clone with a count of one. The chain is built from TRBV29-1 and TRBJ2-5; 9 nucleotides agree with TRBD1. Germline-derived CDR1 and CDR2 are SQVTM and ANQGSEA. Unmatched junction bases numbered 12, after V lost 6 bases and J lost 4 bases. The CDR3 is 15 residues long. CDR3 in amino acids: CSVMGQGFEVETQYF. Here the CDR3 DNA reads TGCAGCGTGATGGGACAGGGCTTTGAGGTAGAGACCCAGTACTTC.

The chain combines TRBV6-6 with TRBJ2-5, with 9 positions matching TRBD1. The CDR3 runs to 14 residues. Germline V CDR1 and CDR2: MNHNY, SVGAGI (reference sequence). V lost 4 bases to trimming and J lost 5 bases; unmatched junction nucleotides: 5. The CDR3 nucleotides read TGTGCCAGCAGTTCGAACAGGGGGCTGGAGACCCAGTACTTC. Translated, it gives CASSSNRGLETQYF.

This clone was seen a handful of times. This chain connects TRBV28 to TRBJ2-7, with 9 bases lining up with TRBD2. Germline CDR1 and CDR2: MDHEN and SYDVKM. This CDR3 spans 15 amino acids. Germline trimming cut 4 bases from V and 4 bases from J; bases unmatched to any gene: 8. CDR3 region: CASSSPGLASYEQYF. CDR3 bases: TGTGCCAGCAGTTCCCCGGGACTAGCTTCATACGAGCAGTACTTC.

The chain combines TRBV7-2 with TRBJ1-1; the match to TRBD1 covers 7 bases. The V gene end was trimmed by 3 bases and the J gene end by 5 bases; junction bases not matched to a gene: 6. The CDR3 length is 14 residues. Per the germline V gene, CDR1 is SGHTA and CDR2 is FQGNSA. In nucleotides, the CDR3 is TGTGCCAGCAGCTTTCGACAGGGTCAAACTGAAGCTTTCTTT. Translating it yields CASSFRQGQTEAFF.

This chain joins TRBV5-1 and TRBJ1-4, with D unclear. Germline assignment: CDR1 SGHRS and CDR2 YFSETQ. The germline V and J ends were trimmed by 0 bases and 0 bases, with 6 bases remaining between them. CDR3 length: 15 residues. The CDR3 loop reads CASSLGHSTNEKLFF. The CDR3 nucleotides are TGCGCCAGCAGCTTGGGACACTCAACTAATGAAAAACTGTTTTTT.

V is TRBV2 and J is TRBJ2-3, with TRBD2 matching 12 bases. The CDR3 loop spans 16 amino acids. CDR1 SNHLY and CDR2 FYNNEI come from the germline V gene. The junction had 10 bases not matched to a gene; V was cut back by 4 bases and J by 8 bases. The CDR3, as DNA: TGTGCCAGCAGTGTTTTCCTAGCGGGGGGGCGTGGTACGCAGTATTTT. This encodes CASSVFLAGGRGTQYF.

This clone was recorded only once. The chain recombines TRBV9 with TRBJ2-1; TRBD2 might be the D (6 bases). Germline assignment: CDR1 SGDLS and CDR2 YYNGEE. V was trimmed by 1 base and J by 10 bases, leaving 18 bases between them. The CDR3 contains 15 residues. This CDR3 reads CASSVIGGNGGEQFF. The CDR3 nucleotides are TGTGCCAGCAGCGTAATTGGGGGAAACGGGGGAGAGCAGTTCTTC.

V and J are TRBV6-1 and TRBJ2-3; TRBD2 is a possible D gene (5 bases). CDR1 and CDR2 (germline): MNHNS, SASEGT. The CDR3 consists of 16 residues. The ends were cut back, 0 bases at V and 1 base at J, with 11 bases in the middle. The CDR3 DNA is TGTGCCAGCAGTGAAGCGCGTCTAGCAGGCACAGATACGCAGTATTTT. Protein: CASSEARLAGTDTQYF.

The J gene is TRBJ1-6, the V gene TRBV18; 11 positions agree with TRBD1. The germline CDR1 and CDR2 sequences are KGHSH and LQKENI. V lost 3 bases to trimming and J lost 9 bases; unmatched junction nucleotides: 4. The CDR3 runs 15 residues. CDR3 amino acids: CASSPSGQGGSPLHF. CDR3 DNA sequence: TGTGCCAGCTCACCGTCGGGACAGGGGGGTTCACCCCTCCACTTT.

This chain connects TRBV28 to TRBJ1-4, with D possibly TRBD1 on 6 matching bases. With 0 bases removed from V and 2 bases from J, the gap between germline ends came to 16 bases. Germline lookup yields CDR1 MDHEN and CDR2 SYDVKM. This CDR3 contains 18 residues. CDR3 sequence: CASSLWSGALGTNEKLFF. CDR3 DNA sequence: TGTGCCAGCAGTTTATGGTCGGGGGCTCTCGGGACTAATGAAAAACTGTTTTTT.

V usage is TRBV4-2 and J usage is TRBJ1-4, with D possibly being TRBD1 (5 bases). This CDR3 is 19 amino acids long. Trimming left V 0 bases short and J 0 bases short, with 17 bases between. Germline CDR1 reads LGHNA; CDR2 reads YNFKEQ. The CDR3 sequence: CASSQDMLGRVSTNEKLFF. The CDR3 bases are TGTGCCAGCAGCCAAGATATGTTGGGCAGGGTATCAACTAATGAAAAACTGTTTTTT.

This CDR3 is CASSLGRAGYEQYF. As DNA, the CDR3 is TGTGCCAGCAGTTTAGGCAGGGCAGGCTACGAGCAGTACTTC. The rearrangement uses TRBV27 and TRBJ2-7; possibly TRBD1 for D (5 bases). The CDR3 contains 14 residues. Looked up from germline, CDR1 is MNHEY and CDR2 is SMNVEV (reference sequence). The germline V and J ends were trimmed by 2 bases and 3 bases, with 11 bases remaining between them.

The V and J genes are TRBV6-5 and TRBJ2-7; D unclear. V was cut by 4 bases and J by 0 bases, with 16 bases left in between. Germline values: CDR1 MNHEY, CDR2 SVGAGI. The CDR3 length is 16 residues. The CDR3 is CASSWQAGGSSYEQYF. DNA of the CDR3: TGTGCCAGCAGTTGGCAAGCAGGCGGCAGCTCCTACGAGCAGTACTTC.

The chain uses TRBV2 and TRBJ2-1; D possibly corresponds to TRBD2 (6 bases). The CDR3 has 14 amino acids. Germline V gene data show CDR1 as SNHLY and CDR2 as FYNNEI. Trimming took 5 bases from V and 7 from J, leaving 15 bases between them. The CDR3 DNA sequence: TGTGCCAGCAGTTTTATGGAGGGGATAAATGAGCAGTTCTTC. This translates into CASSFMEGINEQFF.

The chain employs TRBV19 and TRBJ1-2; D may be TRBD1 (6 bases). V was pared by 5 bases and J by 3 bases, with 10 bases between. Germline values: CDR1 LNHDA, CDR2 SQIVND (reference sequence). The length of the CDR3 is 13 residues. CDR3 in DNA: TGTGCCAGTAGTCTCCGACAGGACTATGGCTACACCTTC. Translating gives CASSLRQDYGYTF.

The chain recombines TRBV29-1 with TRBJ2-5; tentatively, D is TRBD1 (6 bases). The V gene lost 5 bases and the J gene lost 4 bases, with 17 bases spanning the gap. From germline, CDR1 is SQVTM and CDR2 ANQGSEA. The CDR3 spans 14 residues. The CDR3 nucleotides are TGCAGCGTTCCATCGGCAGGGGCGGCAGAGACCCAGTACTTC. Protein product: CSVPSAGAAETQYF.

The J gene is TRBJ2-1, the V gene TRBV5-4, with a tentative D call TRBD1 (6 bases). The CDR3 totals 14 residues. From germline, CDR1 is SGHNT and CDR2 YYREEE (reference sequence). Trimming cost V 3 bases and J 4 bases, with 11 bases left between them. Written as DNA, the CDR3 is TGTGCCAGCAGCTACCGCACAGGGTACAATGAGCAGTTCTTC. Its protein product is CASSYRTGYNEQFF.

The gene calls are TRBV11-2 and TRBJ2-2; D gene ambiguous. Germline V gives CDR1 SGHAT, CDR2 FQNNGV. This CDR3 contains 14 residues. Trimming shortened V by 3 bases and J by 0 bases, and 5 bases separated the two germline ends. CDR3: CASSFVANTGELFF. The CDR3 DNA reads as TGTGCCAGCAGCTTTGTTGCGAACACCGGGGAGCTGTTTTTT.

The CDR3 reads CASSQDYPPWGTSTDTQYF. In DNA, the CDR3 is TGTGCCAGCAGCCAAGATTACCCACCTTGGGGGACCTCCACAGATACGCAGTATTTT. The chain uses TRBV14 and TRBJ2-3; D may correspond to TRBD1 or TRBD2 (5 bases each). The CDR3 covers 19 residues. Trimming stripped 0 bases from V and 2 bases from J, with 21 bases between. Germline V gene lookup returns CDR1 SGHDN and CDR2 FVKESK.

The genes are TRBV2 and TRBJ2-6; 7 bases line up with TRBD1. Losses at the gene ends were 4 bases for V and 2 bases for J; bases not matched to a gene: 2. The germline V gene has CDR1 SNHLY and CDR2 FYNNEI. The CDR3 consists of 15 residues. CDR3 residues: CASSVGQAGANVLTF. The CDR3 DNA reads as TGTGCCAGCAGTGTAGGACAGGCTGGGGCCAACGTCCTGACTTTC. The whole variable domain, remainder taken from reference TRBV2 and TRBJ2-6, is EPEVTQTPSHQVTQMGQEVILRCVPISNHLYFYWYRQILGQKVEFLVSFYNNEISEKSEIFDDQFSVERPDGSNFTLKIRSTKLEDSAMYFCASSVGQAGANVLTFGAGSRLTVL.

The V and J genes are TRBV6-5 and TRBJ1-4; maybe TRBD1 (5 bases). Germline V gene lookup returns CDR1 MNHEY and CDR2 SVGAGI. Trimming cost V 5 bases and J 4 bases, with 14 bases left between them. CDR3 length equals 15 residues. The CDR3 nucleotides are TGTGCCAGCAGTGGTAAGACAGAGAGTAATGAAAAACTGTTTTTT. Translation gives CASSGKTESNEKLFF.

The CDR3 DNA is TGTGCCAGCTCAAGCAGTCAGGGGCTTGAAAAACTGTTTTTT. It specifies CASSSSQGLEKLFF. The chain carries TRBV18 and TRBJ1-4, with D perhaps matching TRBD1 (6 bases). This CDR3 comprises 14 residues. Trimming removed 5 bases from V and 7 bases from J, with 14 bases in between. The V gene's germline CDR1 is KGHSH and CDR2 LQKENI.

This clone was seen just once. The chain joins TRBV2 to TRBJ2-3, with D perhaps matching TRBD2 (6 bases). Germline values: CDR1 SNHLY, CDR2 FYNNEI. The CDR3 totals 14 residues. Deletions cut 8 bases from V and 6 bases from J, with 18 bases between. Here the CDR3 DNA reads TGTGCCAGCGCTGACCCGACTAGAGCGGATACGCAGTATTTT. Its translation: CASADPTRADTQYF.

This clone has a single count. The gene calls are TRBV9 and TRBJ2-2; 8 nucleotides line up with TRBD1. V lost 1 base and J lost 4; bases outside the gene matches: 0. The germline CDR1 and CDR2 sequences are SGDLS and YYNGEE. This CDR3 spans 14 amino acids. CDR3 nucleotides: TGTGCCAGCAGCGTACAGGGGGCCACCGGGGAGCTGTTTTTT. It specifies CASSVQGATGELFF.

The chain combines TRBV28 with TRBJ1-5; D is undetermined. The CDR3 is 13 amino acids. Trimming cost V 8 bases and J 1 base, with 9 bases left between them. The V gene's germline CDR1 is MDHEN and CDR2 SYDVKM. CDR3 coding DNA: TGTGCCAGCCTTGACACCAGCAATCAGCCCCAGCATTTT. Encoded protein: CASLDTSNQPQHF.

DNA for the CDR3: TGCGCCAGCAGCTTGTTCGTGGAAGATACGCAGTATTTT. It specifies CASSLFVEDTQYF. This sequence joins TRBV5-1 and TRBJ2-3, with no clear D. Germline assignment: CDR1 SGHRS and CDR2 YFSETQ. V shed 1 base and J shed 5 bases, with 8 bases lying between them. The CDR3 is made up of 13 amino acids.